A single sample gave rise to the 8 T cell receptor beta chains below, sequenced in a study of CD8+CD57+ T cells in acquired aplastic anemia. Using genomic DNA as the template, TCR beta VDJ and CDR3 profiling was carried out. In TCRdb, the reads were re-called with MiXCR into one record per CDR3 protein. This sample has around 170,000 distinct CDR3 sequences, with roughly half found just once. Whoever was chosen for sequencing had shown CD8+CD57+ cell expansion by flow cytometry. The sample was sorted CD4+, CD8+, or CD8+CD57+ T cells (not recorded which) from PBMCs. The receptors were sampled from a human donor with aplastic anemia.

A few counts support this clonotype. The V gene is TRBV28, the J gene TRBJ2-7; D gene ambiguous. V gave up 5 bases and J gave up 2 bases, with 16 bases separating them. This CDR3 region has 15 residues. Germline V gene lookup returns CDR1 MDHEN and CDR2 SYDVKM. The CDR3 region is CASSPSISQTYEQYF. CDR3 coding DNA: TGTGCCAGCAGTCCTAGTATCTCCCAAACCTACGAGCAGTACTTC.

This chain's CDR3 is CSVEDYGEIYGYTF. DNA for the CDR3: TGCAGCGTTGAAGATTACGGGGAAATATATGGCTACACCTTC. This chain joins TRBV29-1 and TRBJ1-2, with unresolved D. This CDR3 has 14 residues. V lost 0 bases and J lost 5, with 13 bases in between. Germline V lookup: CDR1 SQVTM, CDR2 ANQGSEA. Together with reference TRBV29-1 and TRBJ1-2, the CDR3 gives the full variable domain: SAVISQKPSRDICQRGTSLTIQCQVDSQVTMMFWYRQQPGQSLTLIATANQGSEATYESGFVIDKFPISRPNLTFSTLTVSNMSPEDSSIYLCSVEDYGEIYGYTFGSGTRLTVV.

V and J are TRBV24-1 and TRBJ2-1; TRBD1 might be the D (7 bases). V was cut by 9 bases and J by 0 bases, with 14 bases left in between. There are 15 residues in the CDR3. Germline values: CDR1 KGHDR, CDR2 SFDVKD. In nucleotides, the CDR3 is TGTGCCACCGGAGGGGACAGCAGCTCCTACAATGAGCAGTTCTTC. This sequence encodes CATGGDSSSYNEQFF.

This clonotype has a count of ten or more. The V and J genes are TRBV19 and TRBJ2-3, with 10 bases that match TRBD2. Germline V gene data show CDR1 as LNHDA and CDR2 as SQIVND (reference sequence). The CDR3 extends over 15 amino acids. V dropped 3 bases and J dropped 0; count of bases not matched to a gene: 0. The CDR3 protein is CASSMTSGSTDTQYF. The CDR3 DNA follows: TGTGCCAGTAGTATGACTAGCGGGAGCACAGATACGCAGTATTTT.

This clonotype was recorded many times. V gene TRBV5-1 combines with J gene TRBJ2-7; TRBD1 or TRBD2 may be the D gene (6 bases each). Per the germline V gene, CDR1 is SGHRS and CDR2 is YFSETQ. The CDR3 spans 15 residues. Trimming took 1 base from V and 2 from J, leaving 13 bases between them. The CDR3: CASSLRGAVAYEQYF. CDR3 coding DNA: TGCGCCAGCAGCTTGAGGGGGGCAGTCGCCTACGAGCAGTACTTC.

With respect to this clonotype: A much larger clone is a single base away; this may be a read error. The chain recombines TRBV4-1 with TRBJ2-7, with no clear D. The CDR3 runs 16 residues. The V and J ends lost 3 bases and 7 bases respectively, with 22 bases between them. Germline CDR1 is MGHRA and CDR2 is YSYEKL. The CDR3 loop is CASSQGDVGGMGEQYF. The CDR3 DNA follows: TGCGCCAGCAGCCAGGGCGATGTGGGTGGAATGGGAGAGCAGTACTTC.

This clonotype was observed a few times. The chain couples TRBV25-1 to TRBJ2-7; the D gene is possibly TRBD1 (6 bases). This CDR3 is 15 amino acids long. Germline CDR1 MGHDK, CDR2 SYGVNS. V shed 6 bases and J shed 2 bases, with 17 bases lying between them. CDR3 loop: CASSPWDKQPYEQYF. DNA of the CDR3: TGTGCCAGCAGCCCCTGGGACAAGCAGCCCTACGAGCAGTACTTC.

The gene calls are TRBV19 and TRBJ2-1, with D possibly TRBD2 on 6 matching bases. Germline V gives CDR1 LNHDA, CDR2 SQIVND (reference sequence). CDR3 length: 13 amino acids. The germline V and J ends were trimmed by 6 bases and 9 bases, with 15 bases remaining between them. CDR3 sequence reads: CASRWTNGGEQFF. As DNA, the CDR3 is TGTGCCAGTAGGTGGACTAACGGGGGTGAGCAGTTCTTC.